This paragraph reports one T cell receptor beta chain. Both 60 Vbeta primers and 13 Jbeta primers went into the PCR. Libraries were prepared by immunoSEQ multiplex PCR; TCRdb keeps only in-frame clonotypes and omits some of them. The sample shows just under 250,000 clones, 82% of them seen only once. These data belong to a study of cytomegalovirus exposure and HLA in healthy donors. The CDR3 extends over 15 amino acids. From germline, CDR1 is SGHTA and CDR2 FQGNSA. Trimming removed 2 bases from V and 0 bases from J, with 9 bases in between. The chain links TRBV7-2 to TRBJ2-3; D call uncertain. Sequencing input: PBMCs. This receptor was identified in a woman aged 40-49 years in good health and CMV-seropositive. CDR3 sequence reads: CASSLTSSSTDTQYF. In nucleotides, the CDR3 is TGTGCCAGCAGCTTAACGAGTTCTAGCACAGATACGCAGTATTTT. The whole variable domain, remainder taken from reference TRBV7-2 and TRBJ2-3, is GAGVSQSPSNKVTEKGKDVELRCDPISGHTALYWYRQSLGQGLEFLIYFQGNSAPDKSGLPSDRFSAERTGGSVSTLTIQRTQQEDSAVYLCASSLTSSSTDTQYFGPGTRLTVL.